This TCR beta chain was recorded in a study of metastatic and nonmetastatic thyroid tumors. Study overall: Blood and tumor or nodule tissue repertoires from malignant and benign thyroid patients were compared.

The junction had 14 bases not matched to a gene; V was cut back by 7 bases and J by 3 bases. The CDR3 contains 17 residues. The V gene's germline CDR1 is MNHNS and CDR2 SASEGT. No patient received treatment before thyroid surgery. General study points: Within blood and tumor, benign nodules reportedly had significantly lower TCR beta diversity than malignant thyroid tumors did.

This clone was counted only a few times. The target antigen is unknown. In the study's own analysis: Across clinicopathological groups, CDR3 differences served as the basis for building a distant-metastasis classifier for papillary thyroid cancer. TCRdb reprocessed the PCR reads via MiXCR. Clone size and V and J calls follow TCRdb, not the original study. Here the sample spans 22,000 or so clones, about 23% being singletons. The sequencing sample was made of blood. The clonotype was recovered from a male donor with papillary thyroid cancer or a benign thyroid nodule (not recorded which). Some clones in this sample may be carry-over from other donors' samples. This chain joins TRBV6-1 and TRBJ2-7; 11 nucleotides line up with TRBD1. The CDR3 loop reads CASTLLPGQGAIYEQYF. CDR3 DNA: TGTGCCAGCACTCTTCTCCCTGGACAGGGGGCCATCTACGAGCAGTACTTC.